The entry below gives a single T cell receptor (beta chain) sequence along with its context. The V end lost 2 bases, the J end lost 0 bases, and 8 bases lay between the germline ends. The CDR3 extends over 16 amino acids. The germline V gene has CDR1 KGHSH and CDR2 LQKENI. This entry comes from a study of blood T cell repertoires in COVID-19. In the study overall: The analysed material was cDNA or gDNA that came from T cells, B-cell-depleted T cells, or PBMCs.

Sequencing used immunoSEQ multiplex PCR; TCRdb keeps in-frame clones, though not all of them. The profile shows about 300,000 clones, roughly 84% of them singletons. The sequenced material came from peripheral blood. This receptor was obtained from a human donor with COVID-19, enrolled during active disease. The donor label of this sample is uncertain. The genes are TRBV18 and TRBJ1-6; D gene unclear. CDR3: CASSPGGDSYNSPLHF. In DNA form, the CDR3 reads TGTGCCAGCTCACCAGGCGGGGACTCCTATAATTCACCCCTCCACTTT.